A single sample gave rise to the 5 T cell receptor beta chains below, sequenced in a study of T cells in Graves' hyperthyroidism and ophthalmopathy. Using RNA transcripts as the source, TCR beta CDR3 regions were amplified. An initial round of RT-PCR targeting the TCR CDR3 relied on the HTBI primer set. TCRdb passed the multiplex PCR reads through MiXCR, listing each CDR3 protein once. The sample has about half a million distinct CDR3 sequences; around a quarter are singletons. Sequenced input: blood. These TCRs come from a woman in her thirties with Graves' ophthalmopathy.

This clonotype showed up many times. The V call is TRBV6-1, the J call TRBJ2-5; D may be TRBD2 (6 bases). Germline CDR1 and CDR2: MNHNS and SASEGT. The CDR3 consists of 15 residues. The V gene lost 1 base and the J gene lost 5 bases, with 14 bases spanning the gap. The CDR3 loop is CASSEVRVRGETQYF. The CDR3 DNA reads TGTGCCAGCAGTGAAGTCAGGGTCCGGGGGGAGACCCAGTACTTC.

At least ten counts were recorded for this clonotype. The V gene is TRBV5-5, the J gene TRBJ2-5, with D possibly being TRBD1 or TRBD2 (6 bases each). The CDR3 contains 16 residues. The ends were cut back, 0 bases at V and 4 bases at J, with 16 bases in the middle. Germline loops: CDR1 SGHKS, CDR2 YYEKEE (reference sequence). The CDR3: CASSLEDEGGAETQYF. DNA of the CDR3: TGTGCCAGCAGCTTGGAGGATGAGGGGGGCGCAGAGACCCAGTACTTC.

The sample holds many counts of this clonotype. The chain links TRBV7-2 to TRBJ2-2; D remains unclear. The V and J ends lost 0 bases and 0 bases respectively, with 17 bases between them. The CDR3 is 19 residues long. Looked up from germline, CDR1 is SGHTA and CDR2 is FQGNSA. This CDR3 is CASSLAHWSYSTNTGELFF. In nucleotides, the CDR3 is TGTGCCAGCAGCTTAGCGCACTGGTCCTACTCCACGAACACCGGGGAGCTGTTTTTT.

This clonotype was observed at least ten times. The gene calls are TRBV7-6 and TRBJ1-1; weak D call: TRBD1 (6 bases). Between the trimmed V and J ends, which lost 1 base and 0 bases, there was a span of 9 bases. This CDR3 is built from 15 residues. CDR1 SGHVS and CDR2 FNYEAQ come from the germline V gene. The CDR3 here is CASSLGQELNTEAFF. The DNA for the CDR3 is TGTGCCAGCAGCTTAGGACAGGAATTGAACACTGAAGCTTTCTTT.

The CDR3 region has the DNA TGCAGTGCTACGGTAGGGATCGCCTACGAGCAGTACTTC. This translates into CSATVGIAYEQYF. The V gene is TRBV20-1, the J gene TRBJ2-7; D gene unclear. Trimming stripped 4 bases from V and 2 bases from J, with 12 bases between. The germline gives CDR1 DFQATT, CDR2 SNEGSKA (reference sequence). There are 13 residues in the CDR3.